These 8 T cell receptor beta chains were all obtained from the same sample, sequenced in a study of shared clonotypes between healthy human individuals. Some clones are missing from TCRdb's copy, which holds only in-frame ones; the method was immunoSEQ multiplex PCR. This sample has approximately 1.5 million clones; approximately 98.5% occur once, and the top ten carry around 0.38%. The sample comprised naive CD4+ T cells sorted from blood. The subset: CD45RA+ positively selected. All receptors derive from a man aged 25-45 years in good health.

The chain links TRBV5-4 to TRBJ1-4; the match to TRBD1 covers 7 bases. The CDR3 runs to 14 residues. Germline V gene sequence: CDR1 SGHNT, CDR2 YYREEE (reference sequence). J lost 8 bases, V lost 5 bases, and 9 bases had no gene match. The CDR3 sequence is CASSYRGGHEKLFF. The CDR3 region has the DNA TGTGCCAGCAGTTACAGGGGAGGTCACGAAAAACTGTTTTTT.

V and J are TRBV6-5 and TRBJ2-7; TRBD1 is a possible D gene (6 bases). The CDR3 totals 15 residues. Germline V gene data show CDR1 as MNHEY and CDR2 as SVGAGI. V was trimmed by 6 bases and J by 2 bases, leaving 17 bases between them. The CDR3 reads CASSNQRGGAYEQYF. The CDR3 coding sequence is TGTGCCAGCAGCAACCAGAGAGGGGGTGCCTACGAGCAGTACTTC.

V is TRBV5-1 and J is TRBJ2-1; D possibly matches TRBD1 or TRBD2 (5 bases each). V dropped 3 bases and J dropped 0 bases, with 13 bases sitting between them. The CDR3 length is 16 residues. From germline, CDR1 is SGHRS and CDR2 YFSETQ. CDR3 nucleotides: TGCGCCAGCAGCTCAGTGGGACGGAGCTCCTACAATGAGCAGTTCTTC. Translation: CASSSVGRSSYNEQFF.

CDR3 nucleotide sequence: TGTGCCAGCGGGACAGGGGGATACACTGAAGCTTTCTTT. It specifies CASGTGGYTEAFF. The chain combines TRBV7-2 with TRBJ1-1; TRBD1 matches at 11 bases. The ends lost 8 bases at V and 3 bases at J; junction bases unmatched: 2. Germline values: CDR1 SGHTA, CDR2 FQGNSA. The length of the CDR3 is 13 residues.

A single count supports this clone. DNA for the CDR3: TGTGCCAGCAGCTTGTCTCCAGTTTCTGGAAACACCATATATTTT. This codes for CASSLSPVSGNTIYF. The rearrangement links TRBV5-4 to TRBJ1-3; no definite D call. Per the germline V gene, CDR1 is SGHNT and CDR2 is YYREEE (reference sequence). Trimming removed 1 base from V and 1 base from J, with 9 bases in between. This CDR3 region has 15 residues. Full variable domain (remainder filled in from reference TRBV5-4 and TRBJ1-3): ETGVTQSPTHLIKTRGQQVTLRCSSQSGHNTVSWYQQALGQGPQFIFQYYREEENGRGNFPPRFSGLQFPNYSSELNVNALELDDSALYLCASSLSPVSGNTIYFGEGSWLTVV.

The J gene is TRBJ2-7, the V gene TRBV5-1; the D gene is possibly TRBD1 (6 bases). The ends were cut back, 4 bases at V and 3 bases at J, with 14 bases in the middle. The CDR3 runs 14 residues. The germline gives CDR1 SGHRS, CDR2 YFSETQ. In nucleotides, the CDR3 is TGCGCCAGCAGCCGAGACAGGCAATACTACGAGCAGTACTTC. This codes for CASSRDRQYYEQYF.

This chain links TRBV19 with TRBJ1-2; D unclear. CDR1 and CDR2 from the germline V gene are LNHDA and SQIVND (reference sequence). Deletions cut 5 bases from V and 2 bases from J, with 9 bases between. This CDR3 comprises 13 residues. The CDR3, as DNA: TGTGCCAGTAGTCCCCACGCCAACTATGGCTACACCTTC. This translates into CASSPHANYGYTF.

This sequence joins TRBV4-3 and TRBJ2-1, with 9 bases matching TRBD2. The CDR3 covers 15 residues. Unmatched junction bases numbered 3, after V lost 4 bases and J lost 2 bases. From germline, CDR1 is LGHNA and CDR2 YSLEER. CDR3 sequence reads: CASSPLAGAYNEQFF. DNA of the CDR3: TGCGCCAGCAGCCCTTTAGCGGGAGCCTACAATGAGCAGTTCTTC.